The rows below give T cell receptor beta chains drawn from one sample of a study of blood T cell repertoires in COVID-19. TCRdb's copy holds only in-frame clones and misses some; the assay was immunoSEQ multiplex PCR. Of about 58,000 clones in the sample, around 81% were seen once. The sequencing input was peripheral blood. These receptors were obtained from a human donor in a cohort sampled during active COVID-19. The CDR3 runs from the conserved cysteine through the conserved F or W. The D gene is left open where the match is weak. Part of the rows lack a size; the others show once, few, many or a class for expanded clones.

abundance: NA; j_gene: TRBJ2-7; v_gene: TRBV7-8; d_gene: TRBD1; CDR3aa: CASSLAGQTHYEQYF; CDR3nt: TGTGCCAGCAGCTTAGCGGGACAGACCCACTACGAGCAGTACTTC
abundance: NA; j_gene: TRBJ1-5; v_gene: TRBV18; d_gene: NA; CDR3aa: CASSPDGRKPQHF; CDR3nt: TGTGCCAGCTCACCAGATGGGAGGAAGCCCCAGCATTTT
abundance: NA; j_gene: TRBJ2-7; v_gene: TRBV5-1; d_gene: NA; CDR3aa: CASSLQTGGNEQYF; CDR3nt: TGCGCCAGCAGTTTGCAAACGGGGGGCAACGAGCAGTACTTC
abundance: NA; j_gene: TRBJ1-2; v_gene: TRBV6-5; d_gene: TRBD1; CDR3aa: CAAASDRANYGYTF; CDR3nt: TGTGCCGCTGCATCGGACAGGGCTAACTATGGCTACACCTTC
abundance: few; j_gene: TRBJ2-7; v_gene: TRBV5-6; d_gene: TRBD2; CDR3aa: CASSSLAGSYEQYF; CDR3nt: TGTGCCAGCAGCTCCCTAGCGGGCTCCTACGAGCAGTACTTC
abundance: few; j_gene: TRBJ1-3; v_gene: TRBV5-1; d_gene: NA; CDR3aa: CASSDIAGNTIYF; CDR3nt: TGCGCCAGCAGCGACATAGCTGGAAACACCATATATTTT
abundance: NA; j_gene: TRBJ1-5; v_gene: TRBV5-1; d_gene: TRBD1; CDR3aa: CASSTTTGIDQPQHF; CDR3nt: TGCGCCAGCAGCACCACGACAGGGATTGATCAGCCCCAGCATTTT
abundance: NA; j_gene: TRBJ2-6; v_gene: TRBV30; d_gene: NA; CDR3aa: CASNIGGGGSGANVLTF; CDR3nt: TGTGCCTCAAACATCGGAGGGGGGGGCTCTGGGGCCAACGTCCTGACTTTC
abundance: NA; j_gene: TRBJ1-5; v_gene: TRBV28; d_gene: NA; CDR3aa: CASSLALSNQPQHF; CDR3nt: TGTGCCAGCAGTTTGGCTTTAAGCAATCAGCCCCAGCATTTT
abundance: NA; j_gene: TRBJ2-7; v_gene: TRBV27; d_gene: NA; CDR3aa: CASSSALQAYEQYF; CDR3nt: TGTGCCAGCAGCTCAGCTTTACAGGCCTACGAGCAGTACTTC
abundance: NA; j_gene: TRBJ2-7; v_gene: TRBV4-3; d_gene: NA; CDR3aa: CASSQDGQWTYEQYF; CDR3nt: TGCGCCAGCAGCCAAGATGGGCAGTGGACCTACGAGCAGTACTTC
abundance: NA; j_gene: TRBJ2-7; v_gene: TRBV6-5; d_gene: NA; CDR3aa: CASRWTASYEQYF; CDR3nt: TGTGCCAGCAGGTGGACAGCGTCCTACGAGCAGTACTTC
abundance: NA; j_gene: TRBJ2-1; v_gene: TRBV5-1; d_gene: TRBD1; CDR3aa: CASSRQGGILGNEQFF; CDR3nt: TGCGCCAGCAGCCGACAGGGGGGGATATTAGGGAATGAGCAGTTCTTC
abundance: many; j_gene: TRBJ2-6; v_gene: TRBV19; d_gene: NA; CDR3aa: CASSPSGRGGANVLTF; CDR3nt: TGTGCCAGTAGCCCGTCGGGGCGGGGTGGGGCCAACGTCCTGACTTTC
abundance: NA; j_gene: TRBJ1-1; v_gene: TRBV5-1; d_gene: TRBD1; CDR3aa: CASSQRQGMNTEAFF; CDR3nt: TGCGCCAGCAGCCAGAGACAGGGGATGAACACTGAAGCTTTCTTT
abundance: few; j_gene: TRBJ2-7; v_gene: TRBV7-2; d_gene: NA; CDR3aa: CASSSSFIYEQYF; CDR3nt: TGTGCCAGCAGCTCCTCCTTTATCTACGAGCAGTACTTC
abundance: NA; j_gene: TRBJ1-2; v_gene: TRBV25-1; d_gene: NA; CDR3aa: CASSEFGQGGNYGYTF; CDR3nt: TGTGCCAGCAGTGAATTTGGGCAGGGCGGTAACTATGGCTACACCTTC
abundance: NA; j_gene: TRBJ1-3; v_gene: TRBV11-2; d_gene: TRBD1; CDR3aa: CASSYAGTGGGNTIYF; CDR3nt: TGTGCCAGCAGCTACGCTGGGACAGGGGGAGGAAACACCATATATTTT
abundance: NA; j_gene: TRBJ1-4; v_gene: TRBV28; d_gene: TRBD1; CDR3aa: CASSIQGADEKLFF; CDR3nt: TGTGCCAGCAGTATACAGGGGGCAGATGAAAAACTGTTTTTT
abundance: NA; j_gene: TRBJ1-3; v_gene: TRBV27; d_gene: NA; CDR3aa: CASSLRGSGNTIYF; CDR3nt: TGTGCCAGCAGTCTCAGGGGTTCTGGAAACACCATATATTTT
abundance: NA; j_gene: TRBJ1-5; v_gene: TRBV23-1; d_gene: NA; CDR3aa: CASSPRDSNQPQHF; CDR3nt: TGCGCCAGCAGTCCGAGGGATAGCAATCAGCCCCAGCATTTT
abundance: NA; j_gene: TRBJ2-1; v_gene: TRBV21-1; d_gene: NA; CDR3aa: CASSPRGSLGEQFF; CDR3nt: TGTGCCAGCAGCCCCCGGGGGTCCCTCGGGGAGCAGTTCTTC
abundance: once; j_gene: TRBJ2-5; v_gene: TRBV19; d_gene: TRBD1; CDR3aa: CASRGDRVKETQYF; CDR3nt: TGTGCCAGTAGGGGAGACAGGGTAAAAGAGACCCAGTACTTC
abundance: NA; j_gene: TRBJ2-1; v_gene: TRBV15; d_gene: TRBD2; CDR3aa: CATSRDQTSGRTQFF; CDR3nt: TGTGCCACCAGCAGAGATCAGACTAGCGGGCGAACACAGTTCTTC
abundance: once; j_gene: TRBJ1-1; v_gene: TRBV20-1; d_gene: NA; CDR3aa: CSASRAREGSTEAFF; CDR3nt: TGCAGTGCTAGTAGGGCGCGGGAAGGGTCCACTGAAGCTTTCTTT
abundance: NA; j_gene: TRBJ1-5; v_gene: TRBV27; d_gene: NA; CDR3aa: CASSARVSNQPQHF; CDR3nt: TGTGCCAGCAGTGCTCGGGTTTCCAATCAGCCCCAGCATTTT
abundance: NA; j_gene: TRBJ2-6; v_gene: TRBV6-2/TRBV6-3; d_gene: TRBD2; CDR3aa: CASSYSVVAGGPTGANVLTF; CDR3nt: TGTGCCAGCAGTTACTCGGTCGTGGCGGGAGGGCCAACTGGGGCCAACGTCCTGACTTTC
abundance: NA; j_gene: TRBJ2-4; v_gene: TRBV4-2; d_gene: NA; CDR3aa: CASSQSTGKNIQYF; CDR3nt: TGTGCCAGCAGCCAAAGCACAGGGAAAAACATTCAGTACTTC
abundance: NA; j_gene: TRBJ1-6; v_gene: TRBV5-6; d_gene: NA; CDR3aa: CASHSGEFYNSPLHF; CDR3nt: TGTGCCAGCCACTCAGGGGAATTCTATAATTCACCCCTCCACTTT
abundance: NA; j_gene: TRBJ2-7; v_gene: TRBV19; d_gene: NA; CDR3aa: CASRPRVPTSGLLSYEQYF; CDR3nt: TGTGCCAGTAGGCCAAGGGTGCCCACCTCGGGGTTACTATCCTACGAGCAGTACTTC
abundance: NA; j_gene: TRBJ1-5; v_gene: TRBV7-9; d_gene: NA; CDR3aa: CASSDRGPTQHF; CDR3nt: TGTGCCAGCAGCGACCGGGGTCCAACCCAGCATTTT
abundance: NA; j_gene: TRBJ1-5; v_gene: TRBV30; d_gene: NA; CDR3aa: CAWSVGVDSNQPQHF; CDR3nt: TGTGCCTGGAGTGTAGGAGTGGATAGCAATCAGCCCCAGCATTTT
abundance: NA; j_gene: TRBJ1-3; v_gene: TRBV30; d_gene: NA; CDR3aa: CAWSVLVSPRDTIYF; CDR3nt: TGTGCCTGGAGTGTACTAGTGTCTCCCCGGGACACCATATATTTT
abundance: NA; j_gene: TRBJ2-7; v_gene: TRBV7-8; d_gene: NA; CDR3aa: CASSQLRVYEQYF; CDR3nt: TGTGCCAGCAGCCAACTCAGGGTCTACGAGCAGTACTTC
abundance: NA; j_gene: TRBJ2-7; v_gene: TRBV3-1/TRBV3-2; d_gene: TRBD1; CDR3aa: CASSQLWGTGDSEYSYEQYF; CDR3nt: TGTGCCAGCAGCCAACTTTGGGGGACAGGGGATTCAGAATACTCCTACGAGCAGTACTTC
abundance: NA; j_gene: TRBJ1-3; v_gene: TRBV15; d_gene: NA; CDR3aa: CATTTAARNTIYF; CDR3nt: TGTGCCACAACTACGGCAGCACGAAACACCATATATTTT
abundance: few; j_gene: TRBJ2-1; v_gene: TRBV23-1; d_gene: NA; CDR3aa: CASSQGAWSANEQFF; CDR3nt: TGCGCCAGCAGTCAAGGGGCATGGTCTGCTAATGAGCAGTTCTTC
abundance: NA; j_gene: TRBJ2-7; v_gene: TRBV28; d_gene: TRBD1; CDR3aa: CASSSTGFGEQYF; CDR3nt: TGTGCCAGCAGTTCGACAGGGTTCGGCGAGCAGTACTTC
abundance: few; j_gene: TRBJ2-7; v_gene: TRBV2; d_gene: NA; CDR3aa: CASSRGTGSHEQYF; CDR3nt: TGTGCCAGCAGTCGGGGAACGGGTAGCCACGAGCAGTACTTC
abundance: NA; j_gene: TRBJ2-7; v_gene: TRBV2; d_gene: NA; CDR3aa: CASRKEGATYEQYF; CDR3nt: TGTGCCAGCAGAAAAGAGGGAGCGACCTACGAGCAGTACTTC
abundance: NA; j_gene: TRBJ1-4; v_gene: TRBV3-1/TRBV3-2; d_gene: TRBD1; CDR3aa: CASSQETGLEKLFF; CDR3nt: TGTGCCAGCAGCCAGGAGACAGGGCTCGAAAAACTGTTTTTT
abundance: few; j_gene: TRBJ1-1; v_gene: TRBV25-1; d_gene: TRBD1; CDR3aa: CASRSDRGPVGTEAFF; CDR3nt: TGTGCCAGCAGGTCGGACAGGGGGCCGGTTGGAACTGAAGCTTTCTTT
abundance: NA; j_gene: TRBJ1-1; v_gene: TRBV27; d_gene: NA; CDR3aa: CASSTLQGLQAFF; CDR3nt: TGTGCCAGCAGTACCCTCCAGGGCCTCCAAGCTTTCTTT
abundance: NA; j_gene: TRBJ1-1; v_gene: TRBV7-9; d_gene: NA; CDR3aa: CASSTTGIEAFF; CDR3nt: TGTGCCAGCAGCACGACAGGAATTGAAGCTTTCTTT
abundance: NA; j_gene: TRBJ2-1; v_gene: TRBV4-3; d_gene: TRBD2; CDR3aa: CASSQAYRAGVYEQFF; CDR3nt: TGCGCCAGCAGCCAAGCGTATCGAGCGGGAGTTTATGAGCAGTTCTTC
abundance: once; j_gene: TRBJ2-3; v_gene: TRBV5-1; d_gene: NA; CDR3aa: CASSLFFTDTQYF; CDR3nt: TGCGCCAGCAGCTTGTTCTTCACAGATACGCAGTATTTT
abundance: NA; j_gene: TRBJ1-1; v_gene: TRBV7-9; d_gene: TRBD1; CDR3aa: CASRPGQGVPNTEAFF; CDR3nt: TGTGCCAGCAGACCGGGACAGGGGGTACCAAACACTGAAGCTTTCTTT
abundance: NA; j_gene: TRBJ1-2; v_gene: TRBV28; d_gene: NA; CDR3aa: CASSLRAPKVYTF; CDR3nt: TGTGCCAGCAGTTTGAGGGCCCCGAAGGTCTACACCTTC
abundance: NA; j_gene: TRBJ2-7; v_gene: TRBV7-9; d_gene: NA; CDR3aa: CASSYSGANEQYF; CDR3nt: TGTGCCAGCAGCTACAGTGGCGCGAACGAGCAGTACTTC
abundance: NA; j_gene: TRBJ1-2; v_gene: TRBV10-3; d_gene: TRBD1; CDR3aa: CAISESTGTGYTF; CDR3nt: TGTGCCATCAGTGAGTCGACAGGGACCGGCTACACCTTC
abundance: NA; j_gene: TRBJ1-1; v_gene: TRBV19; d_gene: TRBD1; CDR3aa: CASSLRTGSYYFEAFF; CDR3nt: TGTGCCAGTAGTCTCCGGACAGGGTCGTATTATTTTGAAGCTTTCTTT
abundance: NA; j_gene: TRBJ1-1; v_gene: TRBV28; d_gene: NA; CDR3aa: CASSFNRLGYTEAFF; CDR3nt: TGTGCCAGCAGTTTCAACCGGTTGGGCTACACTGAAGCTTTCTTT
abundance: NA; j_gene: TRBJ2-1; v_gene: TRBV19; d_gene: NA; CDR3aa: CASSIKGHSYNEQFF; CDR3nt: TGTGCCAGTAGTATTAAGGGACATTCCTACAATGAGCAGTTCTTC
abundance: NA; j_gene: TRBJ2-7; v_gene: TRBV4-3; d_gene: TRBD2; CDR3aa: CASSQDRAGGRKEYF; CDR3nt: TGCGCCAGCAGCCAAGATCGAGCGGGAGGTCGTAAGGAGTACTTC
abundance: NA; j_gene: TRBJ1-1; v_gene: TRBV11-2; d_gene: NA; CDR3aa: CASSLGQLNTEAFF; CDR3nt: TGTGCCAGCAGCTTAGGACAGTTGAACACTGAAGCTTTCTTT
abundance: NA; j_gene: TRBJ2-7; v_gene: TRBV7-9; d_gene: NA; CDR3aa: CASSTRRGGGYEQYF; CDR3nt: TGTGCCAGCAGCACCCGCAGGGGCGGGGGTTACGAGCAGTACTTC
abundance: NA; j_gene: TRBJ1-5; v_gene: TRBV21-1; d_gene: NA; CDR3aa: CASSYRGRPINQPQHF; CDR3nt: TGTGCCAGCAGCTACAGGGGACGACCTATTAATCAGCCCCAGCATTTT